This T cell receptor (beta chain) stems from a study of cytomegalovirus exposure and HLA in healthy donors. The V and J ends lost 0 bases and 3 bases, in that order; junction bases with no gene match: 2. This CDR3 is 15 amino acids long. Germline V gene lookup returns CDR1 SGDLS and CDR2 YYNGEE. This PCR relied on a set of 60 Vbeta primers and 13 Jbeta primers. The data were produced by immunoSEQ multiplex PCR, yet TCRdb's version contains in-frame clones alone and is incomplete. The sample has some 160,000 clones, around 85% seen once. This clone was seen only a few times. The antigen is undetermined. The study, taken as a whole, reports: Prior analysis indicated that the majority of TCR beta V segments exhibited productivity approximately 90% or approximately 30% of the time. Listed as cytomegalovirus-associated were around 160 TCR beta chains. Later examination showed HLA-associated TCR beta chains had greater clonal expansion than equally common others.

The V and J genes are TRBV9 and TRBJ2-5; 10 bases line up with TRBD1. This TCR was sampled from a man aged 50 or older in good health and CMV-seropositive. The sample was PBMCs. The CDR3 here is CASSVEGTGEETQYF. CDR3 in DNA: TGTGCCAGCAGCGTAGAGGGGACAGGGGAAGAGACCCAGTACTTC.